Many counts were recorded for the clone carrying this TCR beta chain. The investigators amplified TCR beta CDR3 regions from RNA transcripts. The HTBI primer set served for first-round RT-PCR of the TCR CDR3. One entry per CDR3 protein results from TCRdb running MiXCR on the multiplex PCR reads. The sample gives fewer than 750,000 distinct CDR3 sequences, 14% to 15% of which show up once; about 4% is in the top ten. This sample was taken from a study of T cells in Graves' hyperthyroidism and ophthalmopathy. Germline values: CDR1 SQVTM, CDR2 ANQGSEA. The CDR3 extends over 15 amino acids. J was trimmed by 6 bases and V by 6 bases; bases with no gene match: 13.

This clonotype was sampled from a woman aged 40 to 55 with Graves' ophthalmopathy. Sequencing was carried out using blood. This rearrangement joins TRBV29-1 to TRBJ2-2, with 7 bases matching TRBD1. The chain's CDR3 is CSVGLQGIRPGELFF. The CDR3 nucleotides read TGCAGCGTCGGCCTACAGGGGATACGGCCCGGGGAGCTGTTTTTT.